This TCR beta chain was observed in a study of cytomegalovirus exposure and HLA in healthy donors. The germline V gene encodes CDR1 MDHEN and CDR2 SYDVKM. Trimming left V 6 bases short and J 6 bases short, with 17 bases between. This CDR3 is built from 14 residues. This PCR relied on a set of 60 Vbeta primers and 13 Jbeta primers. The method was immunoSEQ multiplex PCR; TCRdb's version includes in-frame clones alone and lacks a portion of them. The data show roughly 160,000 clones, around 82% seen once. The rearrangement uses TRBV28 and TRBJ1-2; a possible D gene is TRBD1 (5 bases). Sequencing was performed on PBMCs. The origin of this receptor is a man aged 45-60 years in good health and CMV-seropositive. The CDR3 region is CASSLDSTLNGYTF. CDR3 sequence (DNA): TGTGCCAGCAGCCTCGACAGCACCCTTAATGGCTACACCTTC.